This TCR beta chain was retrieved from a study of blood T cells in healthy people across ages. Findings of the study overall: It was found that TCR beta diversity correlated strongly with the percentage of naive T cells.

The sample holds a few counts of this clonotype. The antigen remains unidentified. Peripheral blood, about 10 milliliters per donor, was collected. The use of a sample-barcoded 5' primer and a J-beta primer mix characterized a second PCR of roughly 6 to 12 cycles. From the 5' RACE reads, TCRdb called clonotypes with MiXCR, one entry per CDR3 protein. This sample carries around 500,000 distinct CDR3 sequences, around 48% of them seen once, and the ten largest clones take 20% to 25%. CDR1 is SEHNR, CDR2 FQNEAQ, per germline (reference sequence). This CDR3 is 14 amino acids long. The junction had 7 bases not matched to a gene; V was cut back by 5 bases and J by 5 bases.

Input material: blood. The J gene is TRBJ2-3, the V gene TRBV7-9; 7 nucleotides line up with TRBD2. The origin of this receptor is an elderly man in good health. CDR3 sequence reads: CASSPGGGRDTQYF. CDR3 nucleotides: TGTGCCAGCAGCCCCGGCGGGGGACGAGATACGCAGTATTTT.